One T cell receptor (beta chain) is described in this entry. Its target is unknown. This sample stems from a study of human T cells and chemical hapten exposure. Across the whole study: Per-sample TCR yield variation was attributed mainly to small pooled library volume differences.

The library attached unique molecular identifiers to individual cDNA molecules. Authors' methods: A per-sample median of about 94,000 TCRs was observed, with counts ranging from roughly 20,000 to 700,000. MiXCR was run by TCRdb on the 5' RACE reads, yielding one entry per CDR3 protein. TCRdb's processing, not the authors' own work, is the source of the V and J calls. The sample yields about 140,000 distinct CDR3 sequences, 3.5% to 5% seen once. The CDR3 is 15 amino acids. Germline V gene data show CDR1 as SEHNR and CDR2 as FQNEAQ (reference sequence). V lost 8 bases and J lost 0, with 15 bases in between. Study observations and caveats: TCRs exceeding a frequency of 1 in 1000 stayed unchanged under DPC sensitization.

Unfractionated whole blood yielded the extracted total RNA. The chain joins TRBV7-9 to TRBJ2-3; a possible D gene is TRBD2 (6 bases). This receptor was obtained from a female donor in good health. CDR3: CASLLMEGSTDTQYF. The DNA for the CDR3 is TGTGCCAGCCTTCTTATGGAGGGTAGCACAGATACGCAGTATTTT.